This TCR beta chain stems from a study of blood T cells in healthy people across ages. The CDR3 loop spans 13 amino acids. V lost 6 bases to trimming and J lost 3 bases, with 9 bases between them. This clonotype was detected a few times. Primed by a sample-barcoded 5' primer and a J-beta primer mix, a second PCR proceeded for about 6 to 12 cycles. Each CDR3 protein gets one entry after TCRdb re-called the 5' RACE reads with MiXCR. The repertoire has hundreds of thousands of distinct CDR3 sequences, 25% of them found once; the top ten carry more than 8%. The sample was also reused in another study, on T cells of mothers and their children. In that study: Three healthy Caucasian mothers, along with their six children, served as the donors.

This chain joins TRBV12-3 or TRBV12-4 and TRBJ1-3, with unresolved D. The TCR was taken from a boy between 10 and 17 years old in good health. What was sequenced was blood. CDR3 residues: CASRLAGGNTIYF. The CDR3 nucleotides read TGTGCCAGCAGGTTGGCGGGTGGAAACACCATATATTTT.